Following are 32 T cell receptor beta chains from one sample sequenced in a study of sequential checkpoint blockade in melanoma. Regarding treatment: randomized to nivolumab then ipilimumab (arm A) or the reverse (arm B). TCRdb's copy holds only in-frame clones and misses some; the assay was immunoSEQ multiplex PCR. The sample carries under 7,000 clones, 20% to 30% recorded once. Sequenced material: tumor tissue (inferred from file names), taken from a patient given nivolumab and ipilimumab in sequence. These receptors all come from a human donor with melanoma.

This clone has only a few counts. The chain carries TRBV6-8 and TRBJ2-7; D not certain. The CDR3 extends over 13 amino acids. Germline CDR1 MNHGY, CDR2 SAAAGT. V lost 5 bases, J lost 3 bases, and 11 bases lay in between. The CDR3 DNA reads TGTGCCAGCAGTCGACTTGAGGACTACGAGCAGTACTTC. Translating gives CASSRLEDYEQYF.

The chain joins TRBV11-3 to TRBJ1-5, with D perhaps TRBD1 (5 bases). This CDR3 comprises 14 residues. V lost 2 bases, J lost 1 base, and 6 bases lay in between. The germline V gene encodes CDR1 SGHNT and CDR2 YENEEA. The CDR3 bases are TGTGCCAGCAGCTTACAGGGAAGCAATCAGCCCCAGCATTTT. It is translated as CASSLQGSNQPQHF.

This clone was seen only a few times. V is TRBV28 and J is TRBJ1-4, with D hard to call. Germline V gene data show CDR1 as MDHEN and CDR2 as SYDVKM. The length of the CDR3 is 13 residues. Deletions cut 6 bases from V and 3 bases from J, with 8 bases between. The CDR3 loop is CASSLGPNEKLFF. The DNA of the CDR3 is TGTGCCAGCAGCCTAGGACCTAATGAAAAACTGTTTTTT.

This clone was recorded at least ten times. The gene calls are TRBV11-3 and TRBJ2-7; 11 bases are a match to TRBD2. The V gene's germline CDR1 is SGHNT and CDR2 YENEEA. J lost 7 bases, V lost 0 bases, and 8 bases had no gene match. The CDR3 sequence is 16 residues long. CDR3 bases: TGTGCCAGCAGCTTAGATGGGACTAGCGGTATCAATGAGCAGTACTTC. It codes for CASSLDGTSGINEQYF. Filled out from reference TRBV11-3 and TRBJ2-7, the complete variable domain reads EAGVVQSPRYKIIEKKQPVAFWCNPISGHNTLYWYLQNLGQGPELLIRYENEEAVDDSQLPKDRFSAERLKGVDSTLKIQPAELGDSAVYLCASSLDGTSGINEQYFGPGTRLTVT.

The J gene is TRBJ1-2, the V gene TRBV9; 11 bases are a match to TRBD1. The germline V gene encodes CDR1 SGDLS and CDR2 YYNGEE. The CDR3 consists of 15 residues. J was trimmed by 2 bases and V by 4 bases; bases with no gene match: 4. This CDR3 reads CASSPRTGGNYGYTF. The CDR3 nucleotides read TGTGCCAGCAGCCCACGGACAGGGGGCAACTATGGCTACACCTTC.

This clone has only a few counts. V is TRBV7-4 and J is TRBJ1-1, with D unresolved. The V end was cut by 3 bases, the J end by 11 bases, with 16 bases between. The germline V gene encodes CDR1 SGHVT and CDR2 SQSDAQ. The CDR3 covers 13 residues. The CDR3 sequence is CASSFVLQAGAFF. The CDR3, as DNA: TGTGCCAGCAGCTTCGTACTACAAGCTGGGGCTTTCTTT.

This clone was counted between two and nine times. V gene TRBV9 combines with J gene TRBJ1-4; no clear D gene. Germline V lookup: CDR1 SGDLS, CDR2 YYNGEE. CDR3 length: 13 amino acids. The V gene lost 5 bases and the J gene lost 7 bases, with 12 bases spanning the gap. The CDR3 sequence is CASSVGGLEKLFF. CDR3 nucleotides: TGTGCCAGCAGTGTGGGAGGGCTTGAAAAACTGTTTTTT.

This clone is judged hyperexpanded (1% or more). This chain joins TRBV6-8 and TRBJ1-1; D ambiguous. This CDR3 comprises 14 residues. Looked up from germline, CDR1 is MNHGY and CDR2 is SAAAGT. Trimming cost V 2 bases and J 0 bases, with 7 bases left between them. Here the CDR3 DNA reads TGTGCCAGCAGTTACGGGCGGTTGAACACTGAAGCTTTCTTT. Encoded protein: CASSYGRLNTEAFF.

Within the sample, this clone is medium-sized (0.01 to 0.1%). The chain carries TRBV10-3 and TRBJ2-2; D gene ambiguous. The V end was cut by 2 bases, the J end by 7 bases, with 8 bases between. The CDR3 consists of 13 residues. Germline CDR1 ENHRY, CDR2 SYGVKD. DNA of the CDR3: TGTGCCATCAGTGAGGAGTGGATCGGGGAGCTGTTTTTT. Its protein product is CAISEEWIGELFF.

This clone was counted only a few times. The chain combines TRBV18 with TRBJ2-2, with a weak D call TRBD2 (6 bases). The ends were cut back, 6 bases at V and 4 bases at J, with 12 bases in the middle. The CDR3 has 14 amino acids. The germline V gene encodes CDR1 KGHSH and CDR2 LQKENI. CDR3 protein: CASSWDFGTGELFF. CDR3 DNA: TGTGCCAGCTCGTGGGACTTCGGCACCGGGGAGCTGTTTTTT.

This clone was found many times. This chain joins TRBV12-2 and TRBJ1-1; TRBD1 was called by the table and not checked on the DNA. TRBV12-2 is a pseudogene segment. There are 16 residues in the CDR3. CDR3 in amino acids: CAIVNRQGNMNTEAFF. The CDR3 DNA reads TGTGCCATCGTAAACCGACAGGGGAATATGAACACTGAAGCTTTCTTT.

This clone counts as medium-sized. The J gene is TRBJ1-5, the V gene TRBV28; 8 bases map to TRBD1. This CDR3 region has 15 residues. Trimming at V came to 6 bases and at J to 4 bases, leaving 8 bases not matched to a gene. The germline V gene has CDR1 MDHEN and CDR2 SYDVKM. CDR3 bases: TGTGCCAGCAGGCTAATGGGACAGGATAATCAGCCCCAGCATTTT. Its translation: CASRLMGQDNQPQHF.

This clone occurred once. The rearrangement links TRBV1 to TRBJ2-1. TRBV1 represents a pseudogene. The CDR3 covers 12 residues. The CDR3 DNA reads TGCGCCAGCAGCCAAGCTTTGGATGAGCAGTTCTTC. Encoded protein: CASSQALDEQFF.

CDR3 sequence (DNA): TGTGCCAGCAACTGGGGACTAGCGACCCAAGAGACCCAGTACTTC. Amino acids: CASNWGLATQETQYF. This chain connects TRBV11-3 to TRBJ2-5, with 10 bases matching TRBD2. Trimming at V came to 7 bases and at J to 1 base, leaving 6 bases not matched to a gene. This CDR3 contains 15 residues. CDR1 is SGHNT, CDR2 YENEEA, per germline.

This clone was detected a few times. The V and J genes are TRBV6-8 and TRBJ2-2; D may be TRBD1 (6 bases). This CDR3 is built from 16 residues. The V and J ends lost 6 bases and 0 bases respectively, with 14 bases between them. Germline V lookup: CDR1 MNHGY, CDR2 SAAAGT. The CDR3 spells CASSLRTGTNTGELFF. The CDR3 nucleotides are TGTGCCAGCAGCCTACGTACAGGGACGAACACCGGGGAGCTGTTTTTT.

V usage is TRBV28 and J usage is TRBJ2-2; D not certain. Germline V CDR1 and CDR2: MDHEN, SYDVKM. V lost 3 bases and J lost 4, with 9 bases in between. The CDR3 runs to 14 residues. CDR3 DNA sequence: TGTGCCAGCAGTTTCCGACACTTCACCGGGGAGCTGTTTTTT. Translated: CASSFRHFTGELFF.

This clone was detected only a few times. The chain combines TRBV6-8 with TRBJ2-7; no clear D. The CDR3 runs 13 residues. The V gene's germline CDR1 is MNHGY and CDR2 SAAAGT. The V and J ends lost 6 bases and 3 bases respectively, with 12 bases between them. CDR3 residues: CASRPRTDYEQYF. In DNA form, the CDR3 reads TGTGCCAGCAGGCCCAGAACCGACTACGAGCAGTACTTC.

The chain recombines TRBV29-1 with TRBJ2-1; perhaps D is TRBD1 or TRBD2 (5 bases each). The CDR3 sequence is 15 residues long. With 6 bases removed from V and 6 bases from J, the gap between germline ends came to 21 bases. CDR1 is SQVTM and CDR2 is ANQGSEA in the germline V gene. CDR3 coding DNA: TGCAGCGTCGACTCCGGGACCGTTGGCCTCAATGAGCAGTTCTTC. As protein: CSVDSGTVGLNEQFF.

This clone occurred a few times. The genes are TRBV11-3 and TRBJ2-3, with D unclear. Trimming shortened V by 3 bases and J by 3 bases, and 10 bases separated the two germline ends. This CDR3 spans 14 amino acids. Germline CDR1 and CDR2: SGHNT and YENEEA. CDR3 region: CASSFGTVTDTQYF. The CDR3 region has the DNA TGTGCCAGCAGCTTCGGTACCGTGACAGATACGCAGTATTTT.

CDR3 in amino acids: CASSTGQGAPSDTQYF. The CDR3 bases are TGTGCCAGCAGCACCGGACAGGGGGCGCCTTCAGATACGCAGTATTTT. The chain has TRBV9 and TRBJ2-3; 11 bases fit TRBD1. There are 16 residues in the CDR3. CDR1 and CDR2 from the germline V gene are SGDLS and YYNGEE. V shed 4 bases, J shed 4 bases, and the junction held 8 bases outside the gene matches.

This clone was seen a handful of times. The CDR3 bases are TGTGCCAGCAGCCTAAACAGGGTGACAGAGACCCAGTACTTC. Its translation: CASSLNRVTETQYF. V is TRBV16 and J is TRBJ2-5; D is perhaps TRBD1 (6 bases). The CDR3 is made up of 14 amino acids. The V end was cut by 4 bases, the J end by 4 bases, with 13 bases between. Germline lookup yields CDR1 KGHSY and CDR2 FQNENV.

This clone was observed many times. The DNA of the CDR3 is TGTGCCAGCCTAGTAGGCTCGAACCTCTACGAGCAGTACTTC. Translated: CASLVGSNLYEQYF. The chain is built from TRBV6-8 and TRBJ2-7; D unresolved. This CDR3 has 14 residues. The V gene lost 8 bases and the J gene lost 3 bases, with 17 bases spanning the gap. The germline V gene encodes CDR1 MNHGY and CDR2 SAAAGT.

CDR3 in DNA: TGCGCCAGCAGCGTCGGACCGACAACTAATGAAAAACTGTTTTTT. Its translation is CASSVGPTTNEKLFF. The chain links TRBV5-1 to TRBJ1-4, with no clear D. Germline assignment: CDR1 SGHRS and CDR2 YFSETQ. V lost 4 bases, J lost 0 bases, and 10 bases lay in between. This CDR3 contains 15 residues.

V and J are TRBV5-1 and TRBJ2-7, with a weak D call TRBD2 (6 bases). The germline V gene has CDR1 SGHRS and CDR2 YFSETQ. Trimming cost V 6 bases and J 5 bases, with 18 bases left between them. CDR3 length: 14 amino acids. CDR3 sequence reads: CASKRGLREDEQYF. CDR3 in DNA: TGCGCCAGCAAGAGGGGTCTCAGGGAGGACGAGCAGTACTTC. The full variable domain, its missing parts supplied by reference TRBV5-1 and TRBJ2-7, is KAGVTQTPRYLIKTRGQQVTLSCSPISGHRSVSWYQQTPGQGLQFLFEYFSETQRNKGNFPGRFSGRQFSNSRSEMNVSTLELGDSALYLCASKRGLREDEQYFGPGTRLTVT.

This chain joins TRBV7-6 and TRBJ2-3, with 7 bases aligning to TRBD1. Trimming cost V 5 bases and J 5 bases; bases outside gene matches: 13. Germline values: CDR1 SGHVS, CDR2 FNYEAQ. This CDR3 has 16 residues. The CDR3 DNA follows: TGTGCCAGCAGCCGTTTGGCACAGGGGTTTGGAGATACGCAGTATTTT. It is translated as CASSRLAQGFGDTQYF.

In this sample, this clone turned up many times. The chain couples TRBV12-5 to TRBJ1-2, with 8 bases matching TRBD1. This CDR3 has 14 residues. Germline CDR1 LGHNT, CDR2 FRNRAP. The CDR3 nucleotides read TGTGCCAGCGGGGGGACAGGTACTAACTATGGCTACACCTTC. Translation: CASGGTGTNYGYTF. Combining the CDR3 with reference TRBV12-5 and TRBJ1-2 gives the whole variable domain DARVTQTPRHKVTEMGQEVTMRCQPILGHNTVFWYRQTMMQGLELLAYFRNRAPLDDSGMPKDRFSAEMPDATLATLKIQPSEPRDSAVYFCASGGTGTNYGYTFGSGTRLTVV.

This clone was seen a handful of times. The V and J genes are TRBV12-5 and TRBJ2-7, with TRBD2 matching over 8 bases. The CDR3 covers 14 residues. Per the germline V gene, CDR1 is LGHNT and CDR2 is FRNRAP. The CDR3 nucleotides are TGTGCCAGCACCCGGGAAGCGGGAGACTACGAGCAGTACTTC. Amino acids: CASTREAGDYEQYF.

This clone was seen many times. The gene calls are TRBV4-1 and TRBJ2-1; D possibly corresponds to TRBD2 (6 bases). V dropped 0 bases and J dropped 7 bases, with 16 bases sitting between them. Germline V gene sequence: CDR1 MGHRA, CDR2 YSYEKL. The length of the CDR3 is 16 residues. The DNA of the CDR3 is TGCGCCAGCAGCCAAGATCCCTTTGGACTAAAGAATGAGCAGTTCTTC. This encodes CASSQDPFGLKNEQFF.

A few counts support this clone. The V call is TRBV10-3, the J call TRBJ1-1; possible D gene TRBD1, 6 bases. CDR1 is ENHRY and CDR2 is SYGVKD in the germline V gene. The CDR3 length is 15 residues. Trimming shortened V by 0 bases and J by 2 bases, and 10 bases separated the two germline ends. The CDR3: CAISESWTVNTEAFF. CDR3 nucleotides: TGTGCCATCAGTGAGTCATGGACAGTCAACACTGAAGCTTTCTTT.

This clone was seen only a few times. This likely came from a read error, as a far larger clone is one base away. The V and J genes are TRBV23-1 and TRBJ2-7; 8 bases align to TRBD2. TRBV23-1 is given ORF status, its function remaining uncertain. The CDR3 spans 14 residues. With 6 bases clipped from V and 5 bases from J, the junction kept 9 bases outside the gene matches. CDR3 sequence reads: CASSPLPGLDEQYF. The CDR3 DNA reads as TGCGCCAGCAGCCCCCTTCCGGGACTAGACGAGCAGTACTTC.

This clone has a handful of counts. The DNA for the CDR3 is TGTGCCAGCAGTTACGGCCCCGGTCCAACCGAGCAGTACTTC. Encoded protein: CASSYGPGPTEQYF. The V call is TRBV6-8, the J call TRBJ2-7, with unresolved D. The CDR3 loop spans 14 amino acids. Looked up from germline, CDR1 is MNHGY and CDR2 is SAAAGT. Trimming pared 2 bases from V and 6 bases from J, leaving 14 bases between.

This clone has just a few counts. This CDR3 is CASSLEASGGSSYEQYF. CDR3 coding DNA: TGTGCCAGCAGCTTAGAGGCTAGCGGGGGGTCCTCCTACGAGCAGTACTTC. V and J are TRBV11-3 and TRBJ2-7, with 11 positions matching TRBD2. The CDR3 extends over 17 amino acids. Germline assignment: CDR1 SGHNT and CDR2 YENEEA. The trim removed 0 bases at V and 0 bases at J, leaving 4 bases unmatched.